Below, 30 T cell receptor beta chains from the same sample are listed, as sequenced in a study of blood T cell repertoires in COVID-19. Profiled with immunoSEQ multiplex PCR; TCRdb holds only in-frame clones, not every one. The table lists about 210,000 clones, roughly 91% of them singletons. The sequenced material came from PBMCs or T cells enriched from blood (not recorded which). All receptors derive from a man in his thirties or forties in a cohort exposed to, infected with or recovered from COVID-19 (not recorded which).

The chain carries TRBV4-1 and TRBJ1-4, with TRBD1 matching 7 bases. This CDR3 spans 15 amino acids. The germline V gene has CDR1 MGHRA and CDR2 YSYEKL. After removal of 5 bases from V and 4 bases from J, the junction contained 7 bases not matched to a gene. DNA of the CDR3: TGCGCCAGCAGCATGACAGGGCTACTTAATGAAAAACTGTTTTTT. It codes for CASSMTGLLNEKLFF.

The chain combines TRBV5-1 with TRBJ1-1; 7 bases are a match to TRBD1. Germline assignment: CDR1 SGHRS and CDR2 YFSETQ. Trimming took 4 bases from V and 0 from J; bases not matched to a gene: 15. The CDR3 is 18 amino acids. The CDR3 DNA sequence: TGCGCCAGCAGCCCACACTCAGGGACAGCTGCTATGAACACTGAAGCTTTCTTT. This translates into CASSPHSGTAAMNTEAFF.

This clone has only one observation. The chain joins TRBV4-1 to TRBJ2-7; 10 bases agree with TRBD1. This CDR3 has 18 residues. Germline trimming cut 1 base from V and 0 bases from J; bases unmatched to any gene: 9. Germline CDR1 and CDR2: MGHRA and YSYEKL. The CDR3 nucleotides read TGCGCCAGCAGCCAAGCAAGGGACAGGGGAAGGTACTCCTACGAGCAGTACTTC. The encoded protein is CASSQARDRGRYSYEQYF.

J is TRBJ2-7 and V is TRBV5-6, with TRBD1 as a possible D gene (6 bases). CDR3 length equals 15 residues. Germline CDR1 reads SGHDT; CDR2 reads YYEEEE. Deletions cut 5 bases from V and 2 bases from J, with 17 bases between. In DNA form, the CDR3 reads TGTGCCAGCAGACACTACAGGGAATGGACCTACGAGCAGTACTTC. Translated, it gives CASRHYREWTYEQYF.

The table lists this clone with a count of one. The V and J genes are TRBV3-1 (or the pseudogene TRBV3-2) and TRBJ2-7, with unresolved D. This CDR3 comprises 14 residues. Per germline, CDR1 LGHDT and CDR2 YNNKEL (reference sequence). V was pared by 3 bases and J by 0 bases, with 9 bases between. This CDR3 is CASSQGRSSYEQYF. The CDR3 bases are TGTGCCAGCAGCCAGGGCAGGTCCTCCTACGAGCAGTACTTC.

This sequence joins TRBV28 and TRBJ2-3; no firm D call. Germline V CDR1 and CDR2: MDHEN, SYDVKM. This CDR3 spans 12 amino acids. The ends were cut back, 10 bases at V and 3 bases at J, with 11 bases in the middle. The CDR3 nucleotides read TGTGCCACTAGATACCAAACAGATACGCAGTATTTT. This codes for CATRYQTDTQYF. Variable domain in full (rest from reference TRBV28 and TRBJ2-3): DVKVTQSSRYLVKRTGEKVFLECVQDMDHENMFWYRQDPGLGLRLIYFSYDVKMKEKGDIPEGYSVSREKKERFSLILESASTNQTSMYLCATRYQTDTQYFGPGTRLTVL.

Remarks on this clone: The sample has other DNA sequences that encode this CDR3 too. This chain joins TRBV28 and TRBJ1-2; D may be TRBD1 (5 bases). Between the trimmed V and J ends, which lost 2 bases and 7 bases, there was a span of 8 bases. The germline V gene encodes CDR1 MDHEN and CDR2 SYDVKM. This CDR3 spans 12 amino acids. The CDR3 DNA reads as TGTGCCAGCAGTTTAGGGGGGTTTGGCTACACCTTC. Translated, it gives CASSLGGFGYTF.

The J gene is TRBJ2-1, the V gene TRBV5-4; 8 nucleotides align to TRBD2. CDR1 and CDR2 (germline): SGHNT, YYREEE (reference sequence). CDR3 length equals 16 residues. V gave up 0 bases and J gave up 0 bases; unmatched junction bases: 2. CDR3 region: CASSLGAGGSYNEQFF. The CDR3 region has the DNA TGTGCCAGCAGCTTGGGGGCGGGAGGCTCCTACAATGAGCAGTTCTTC.

CDR3 coding DNA: TGTGCCAGCTCACCAGCGTGGGGTGGGAGCGACAGGGGGATGAATGGCTACACCTTC. This gives the protein CASSPAWGGSDRGMNGYTF. The chain is built from TRBV18 and TRBJ1-2; 9 positions match TRBD1. Losses at the gene ends were 2 bases for V and 6 bases for J; bases not matched to a gene: 19. In germline, CDR1 is KGHSH, CDR2 LQKENI. The length of the CDR3 is 19 residues.

V usage is TRBV7-9 and J usage is TRBJ1-2; D is unclear. CDR1 is SEHNR, CDR2 FQNEAQ, per germline (reference sequence). Trimming stripped 5 bases from V and 1 base from J, with 11 bases between. The CDR3 runs 14 residues. CDR3 residues: CASSPTNNNYGYTF. CDR3 DNA sequence: TGTGCCAGCAGCCCAACCAACAATAACTATGGCTACACCTTC.

This clone was found a few times. This sequence joins TRBV11-2 and TRBJ1-1, with a possible D match to TRBD1 (5 bases). CDR3 length equals 16 residues. Trimming took off 5 bases at V and 5 bases at J, with 21 bases between the two ends. In germline, CDR1 is SGHAT, CDR2 FQNNGV. CDR3 nucleotides: TGTGCCAGCAGCCAGGTGCAGGGCCGGCGGGGGACTGAAGCTTTCTTT. It codes for CASSQVQGRRGTEAFF.

This chain connects TRBV9 to TRBJ1-1; perhaps TRBD1 as D (5 bases). V lost 5 bases and J 1 base, leaving 12 bases between the germline ends. The germline V gene encodes CDR1 SGDLS and CDR2 YYNGEE. The CDR3 covers 14 residues. DNA of the CDR3: TGTGCCAGCAGGGGGGGAGCGGCGAACACTGAAGCTTTCTTT. Translation: CASRGGAANTEAFF.

CDR3 loop: CSAPYRDGYTF. As DNA, the CDR3 is TGCAGTGCTCCGTACAGGGATGGCTACACCTTC. The chain links TRBV20-1 to TRBJ1-2, with D perhaps matching TRBD1 (6 bases). Between the trimmed V and J ends, which lost 5 bases and 6 bases, there was a span of 10 bases. Germline CDR1 is DFQATT and CDR2 is SNEGSKA (reference sequence). This CDR3 has 11 amino acids.

A note on this clone: The junction differs from germline at one of its ends, possibly a read error. This sequence joins TRBV28 and TRBJ1-2; 9 bases are a match to TRBD1. The CDR3 runs to 13 residues. Germline-derived CDR1 and CDR2 are MDHEN and SYDVKM. In DNA form, the CDR3 reads TGTGCCAGCAGGTCGGACGCCGGGACAGGGAGTCCCTTC. It yields the protein CASRSDAGTGSPF.

This clone was found once. J is TRBJ2-7 and V is TRBV29-1; 14 bases agree with TRBD2. Per the germline V gene, CDR1 is SQVTM and CDR2 is ANQGSEA. V lost 4 bases, J lost 3 bases, and 11 bases stayed unmatched. This CDR3 is 17 amino acids long. The CDR3 spells CSVASLGTSGRDYEQYF. Here the CDR3 DNA reads TGCAGCGTTGCTTCTCTCGGGACTAGCGGGAGAGACTACGAGCAGTACTTC.

V and J are TRBV5-1 and TRBJ2-5; D is possibly TRBD1 (6 bases). Germline assignment: CDR1 SGHRS and CDR2 YFSETQ. Between the trimmed V and J ends, which lost 3 bases and 5 bases, there was a span of 17 bases. The CDR3 contains 15 residues. The CDR3, as DNA: TGCGCCAGCAGCTCGCTAAATGCGCAGGGGGAGACCCAGTACTTC. It specifies CASSSLNAQGETQYF.

This clone appeared a few times. The chain carries TRBV6-2 or TRBV6-3 and TRBJ2-1, with D possibly being TRBD2 (6 bases). The CDR3 covers 15 residues. The germline V gene encodes CDR1 MNHEY and CDR2 SVGEGT. V was clipped by 5 bases and J by 7 bases, with 18 bases between them. The CDR3 is CASSPNGRTRNEQFF. CDR3 sequence (DNA): TGTGCCAGCAGTCCCAATGGGAGGACGAGGAATGAGCAGTTCTTC.

The V and J genes are TRBV5-1 and TRBJ1-4, with D hard to call. The CDR3 runs 18 residues. Germline assignment: CDR1 SGHRS and CDR2 YFSETQ. Trimming pared 3 bases from V and 0 bases from J, leaving 18 bases between. Here the CDR3 reads CASSWGGPGSPTNEKLFF. CDR3 in DNA: TGCGCCAGCAGCTGGGGAGGCCCCGGGAGCCCAACTAATGAAAAACTGTTTTTT.

The rearrangement links TRBV5-1 to TRBJ2-5; 7 nucleotides match TRBD1. V dropped 4 bases and J dropped 2; count of bases not matched to a gene: 20. Germline V gene lookup returns CDR1 SGHRS and CDR2 YFSETQ. This CDR3 spans 19 amino acids. The CDR3 reads CASSQLHRFGTAKQETQYF. The CDR3 coding sequence is TGCGCCAGCAGCCAACTCCACAGATTTGGGACAGCTAAACAAGAGACCCAGTACTTC.

V is TRBV5-6 and J is TRBJ2-1, with TRBD2 matching over 11 bases. The CDR3 has 17 amino acids. The trim removed 4 bases at V and 8 bases at J, leaving 14 bases unmatched. The germline CDR1 and CDR2 sequences are SGHDT and YYEEEE. In DNA form, the CDR3 reads TGTGCCAGCAGCCCCCTCTTGGTAGCGGGAGGGCGCGATGAGCAGTTCTTC. This sequence encodes CASSPLLVAGGRDEQFF.

The chain couples TRBV27 to TRBJ2-1; TRBD2 is a possible D gene (6 bases). Trimming cost V 6 bases and J 7 bases, with 16 bases left between them. This CDR3 has 14 amino acids. CDR1 MNHEY and CDR2 SMNVEV come from the germline V gene (reference sequence). CDR3 in DNA: TGTGCCAGCAGCACCCTGGGGACTCCGAATGAGCAGTTCTTC. Amino acid sequence: CASSTLGTPNEQFF.

This sequence joins TRBV28 and TRBJ1-6; D perhaps matches TRBD1 (6 bases). The germline gives CDR1 MDHEN, CDR2 SYDVKM. V lost 3 bases and J 9 bases, leaving 15 bases between the germline ends. The CDR3 totals 15 residues. CDR3 amino acids: CASSFRRGFGSPLHF. The CDR3 region has the DNA TGTGCCAGCAGTTTCCGCAGGGGTTTTGGTTCACCCCTCCACTTT.

The chain combines TRBV19 with TRBJ1-4; 8 bases are shared with TRBD1. V lost 6 bases and J lost 5; bases outside the gene matches: 8. Germline CDR1 and CDR2: LNHDA and SQIVND (reference sequence). CDR3 length: 15 residues. CDR3 DNA: TGTGCCAGTAGCTTACTCGACAGGGGCAATGAAAAACTGTTTTTT. Encoded protein: CASSLLDRGNEKLFF.

This clone was found a few times. This chain uses TRBV12-3 or TRBV12-4 with TRBJ2-3, with D maybe TRBD2 (6 bases). Trimming removed 7 bases from V and 5 bases from J, with 13 bases in between. CDR3 length equals 13 residues. For the CDR3, the DNA is TGTGCCAGCACCCGGGGAGCGGGAGATACGCAGTATTTT. It codes for CASTRGAGDTQYF.

The chain links TRBV27 to TRBJ1-1; no clear D gene. The CDR3 is 14 residues long. Between the trimmed V and J ends, which lost 1 base and 0 bases, there was a span of 6 bases. Germline CDR1 MNHEY, CDR2 SMNVEV (reference sequence). The CDR3 DNA follows: TGTGCCAGCAGTTTATTGGCTCTGAACACTGAAGCTTTCTTT. Residues: CASSLLALNTEAFF.

This chain joins TRBV7-2 and TRBJ1-1, with TRBD1 identical over 9 bases. There are 14 residues in the CDR3. J gave up 2 bases and V 6 bases, and 4 bases lay outside the gene matches. Germline CDR1 is SGHTA and CDR2 is FQGNSA. The CDR3 reads CASRGTGTNTEAFF. CDR3 nucleotide sequence: TGTGCCAGCAGAGGGACAGGGACCAACACTGAAGCTTTCTTT.

V usage is TRBV12-3 or TRBV12-4 and J usage is TRBJ1-6; D unclear. V lost 5 bases to trimming and J lost 9 bases, with 11 bases between them. The CDR3 has 13 residues. The CDR3 DNA sequence: TGTGCCAGCAGTCCGGATACGGGTTCACCCCTCCACTTT. Amino acid sequence: CASSPDTGSPLHF.

The rearrangement uses TRBV19 and TRBJ2-1; TRBD1 aligns across 7 bases. V gave up 1 base and J gave up 5 bases; unmatched junction bases: 14. This CDR3 is 18 amino acids long. Looked up from germline, CDR1 is LNHDA and CDR2 is SQIVND (reference sequence). The CDR3 is CASSIVGRGRLLNNEQFF. The CDR3 DNA follows: TGTGCCAGTAGTATAGTTGGCAGGGGGAGACTACTAAACAATGAGCAGTTCTTC.

The chain has TRBV7-6 and TRBJ2-6; D ambiguous. Trimming removed 6 bases from V and 2 bases from J, with 11 bases in between. The germline CDR1 and CDR2 sequences are SGHVS and FNYEAQ. CDR3 length equals 15 residues. The CDR3 DNA follows: TGTGCCAGCAGTCACGTGGGCCCTGGGGCCAACGTCCTGACTTTC. This codes for CASSHVGPGANVLTF.

The CDR3 sequence: CAISAGQMNTEAFF. The CDR3 nucleotides read TGTGCCATCAGTGCGGGACAGATGAACACTGAAGCTTTCTTT. V and J are TRBV10-3 and TRBJ1-1, with 7 bases fitting TRBD1. The CDR3 contains 14 residues. Germline V CDR1 and CDR2: ENHRY, SYGVKD. V lost 4 bases, J lost 0 bases, and 2 bases stayed unmatched.